This record concerns one T cell receptor beta chain sequence. Antigen specificity is unknown. The CDR3 length is 14 residues. J lost 4 bases, V lost 5 bases, and 6 bases had no gene match. The germline V gene has CDR1 SGHAT and CDR2 FQNNGV. In the PCR, 60 Vbeta and 13 Jbeta primers were used. Using immunoSEQ multiplex PCR, the repertoire was profiled, and TCRdb retains in-frame clones only, with some absent. The profile covers approximately 74,000 clones, with about three quarters appearing a single time and 9.7% taken by the ten largest. This entry is derived from a study of cytomegalovirus exposure and HLA in healthy donors. Study background: From HLA-typed donors, an early data release held about 85 million unique TCRs.

Notes on the study in general: TCR beta V- and J-gene trimming was later associated with a missense DCLRE1C variant. It was likely that a cluster of highly shared sequence variants was a sequencing artifact.

This sequence joins TRBV11-2 and TRBJ1-2, with 8 bases that match TRBD1. The sequencing sample was made of PBMCs. This clonotype was obtained from a man aged 35 to 55 in good health and CMV-seronegative. CDR3 protein: CASSPRQGFYGYTF. As DNA, the CDR3 is TGTGCCAGCAGCCCAAGACAGGGGTTCTATGGCTACACCTTC.